A selection of T cell receptor beta chains follows, all from one sample in a study of beta chain features in type 1 diabetes. Profiling relied on immunoSEQ multiplex PCR, and the TCRdb table lists in-frame clones only, not all of them. Of 600,000 to 650,000 clones listed, about 14% are singletons. The sequenced sample was naive CD4+ T cells from blood. The source is a man aged 18-30 years in good health. The conserved cysteine and the conserved F or W are not part of the CDR3 here. A D gene is named only where the DNA matches it firmly.

d_call v_call cdr3_aa
NA TRBV9 ASSPNGEENQPQH
NA TRBV5-1 ASSIQGNTGELF
TRBD2 TRBV19 ASTEGGLVIGNEQF
NA TRBV15 ATSRDDRETQY
NA TRBV28 ASSPWRGGNQPQH
NA TRBV2 ASSRDVGGYT
NA TRBV2 ASRQEGLGYYEQY
NA TRBV5-1 ASSLGLAQETQY
TRBD1 TRBV14 ASSHPRTGSKNIQY
NA TRBV7-2 ASSSRGDTQY
NA TRBV9 ASSADNEQF
NA TRBV18 ASSPQGNTGELF
NA TRBV9 ASSVAGWEYGYT
NA TRBV18 ASSRTGLSFGYT
NA TRBV11-2 ASRLVRDNYGYT
NA TRBV7-9 ASSLASRRNYGYT
NA TRBV30 AWSATRGYQPQH
TRBD1 TRBV7-3 ASSYGTGSYGYT
NA TRBV5-6 ASSLVGSGYNEQF
NA TRBV10-3 AISARNQPQH
TRBD1 TRBV7-2 ASSRDRNTEAF
TRBD1 TRBV11-3 ASSPWTGRDTEAF
NA TRBV5-1 ASSLRDGTEAF
TRBD2 TRBV5-1 ASGLAGAGNEQF
TRBD2 TRBV7-8 ASSKKASGRVGEQF
TRBD1 TRBV11-2 ASSSRPIRDRRETQY
TRBD2 TRBV7-8 ASSLLASGSRSYNEQF
NA TRBV20-1 SAINTEAF
TRBD1 TRBV2 ASSDRDREISGANVLT
NA TRBV27 ASSFSGANVLT
NA TRBV13 ASSFASSGNTIY
TRBD2 TRBV4-2 ASSPPGLAGGGELF
TRBD1 TRBV19 ASSNRGRGTYNEQF
NA TRBV18 ASSPGTGDQPQH
NA TRBV6-6 ASSPPGDTQY
NA TRBV5-5 ASSLGGRDAREQF
NA TRBV5-4 ASSFPGGNYGYT
TRBD2 TRBV9 ASSVERLAASYEQY
NA TRBV6-1 ASTRNKQNEQF
NA TRBV4-3 ASSQSAGSSKS
NA TRBV7-7 ASSLGGTYEQY
TRBD1 TRBV12-5 ASGLVLVQGAKTEAF